These T cell receptor beta chains were read from a single sample in a study of post-analysis software for immune sequencing data. TCRdb reanalysed the PCR reads using MiXCR and keeps one entry per CDR3 protein. This table holds roughly 570,000 distinct CDR3 sequences, less than 40% found once. The sample was blood. These TCRs come from a girl aged 2-17 years with multiple sclerosis. The CDR3 runs from the conserved cysteine through the conserved F or W. The order of the fields is J gene, V gene, D gene, clone size, CDR3 DNA, CDR3 protein. The D gene is left open where the match is weak. Size is omitted from some rows. Given values are once, few, many or a class for expanded clones.

j_call: TRBJ1-2; v_call: TRBV5-6; d_call: .; clone_size: few; cdr3_nt: TGTGCCAGCAGCGACCCCGACAGCCCCTATGGCTACACCTTC; cdr3_aa: CASSDPDSPYGYTF
j_call: TRBJ2-7; v_call: TRBV11-2; d_call: TRBD1; clone_size: few; cdr3_nt: TGTGCCAGCAGCTTAAGGGGACAGAGTTTAACGAGCTCCTACGAGCAGTACTTC; cdr3_aa: CASSLRGQSLTSSYEQYF
j_call: TRBJ2-1; v_call: TRBV6-1; d_call: TRBD2; clone_size: .; cdr3_nt: TGTGCCAGCATTCGGTTTGTTAGCGGGCCTCCGGGGTCCTACAATGAGCAGTTCTTC; cdr3_aa: CASIRFVSGPPGSYNEQFF
j_call: TRBJ2-1; v_call: TRBV20-1; d_call: TRBD1; clone_size: .; cdr3_nt: TGCAGTGCTAGAGAAGCGGGACAGGGGGCCTTTAATGAGCAGTTCTTC; cdr3_aa: CSAREAGQGAFNEQFF
j_call: TRBJ2-7; v_call: TRBV10-3; d_call: TRBD2; clone_size: .; cdr3_nt: TGTGCCACCATGCGGGGGGAAGTGGACGAGCAGTACTTC; cdr3_aa: CATMRGEVDEQYF
j_call: TRBJ1-4; v_call: TRBV20-1; d_call: .; clone_size: many; cdr3_nt: TGCAGTGCTACCGACGGCAATGAAAAACTGTTTTTT; cdr3_aa: CSATDGNEKLFF
j_call: TRBJ2-3; v_call: TRBV2; d_call: TRBD2; clone_size: few; cdr3_nt: TGTGCCAGCAGCCGACTAGCGGGGGGCGGAGATACGCAGTATTTT; cdr3_aa: CASSRLAGGGDTQYF
j_call: TRBJ2-3; v_call: TRBV11-1; d_call: .; clone_size: .; cdr3_nt: TGTGCCAGCAGCTTAGTGGATCCTAGCACAGATACGCAGTATTTT; cdr3_aa: CASSLVDPSTDTQYF
j_call: TRBJ2-1; v_call: TRBV5-1; d_call: TRBD2; clone_size: .; cdr3_nt: TGCGCCAGCAGCTTGGCCCTCGGGACTAGTGCCAATGAGCAGTTCTTC; cdr3_aa: CASSLALGTSANEQFF
j_call: TRBJ2-5; v_call: TRBV12-3/TRBV12-4; d_call: .; clone_size: few; cdr3_nt: TGTGCCAGCAGGAAAGGACAGACACAAGAGACCCAGTACTTC; cdr3_aa: CASRKGQTQETQYF
j_call: TRBJ2-3; v_call: TRBV5-1; d_call: .; clone_size: .; cdr3_nt: TGCGCCGGCAGCCTATACTTCTCCGATACGCAGTATTTT; cdr3_aa: CAGSLYFSDTQYF
j_call: TRBJ2-5; v_call: TRBV5-1; d_call: TRBD2; clone_size: .; cdr3_nt: TGCGCCAGCAGCTTGGAACTAGCGGGGGGAACCCAGTACTTC; cdr3_aa: CASSLELAGGTQYF
j_call: TRBJ2-7; v_call: TRBV20-1; d_call: TRBD1; clone_size: .; cdr3_nt: TGCAGTGCTACCCGGACAGGCTTCTACGAGCAGTACTTC; cdr3_aa: CSATRTGFYEQYF
j_call: TRBJ2-5; v_call: TRBV24-1; d_call: TRBD2; clone_size: once; cdr3_nt: TGTGCCACCAGTGAAAACGGAATGGGCGGGGGGACCCAAGAGACCCAGTACTTC; cdr3_aa: CATSENGMGGGTQETQYF
j_call: TRBJ2-1; v_call: TRBV5-6; d_call: .; clone_size: few; cdr3_nt: TGTGCCAGCAGCTTGGCCGGGATCTCATCCGATGAGCAGTTCTTC; cdr3_aa: CASSLAGISSDEQFF
j_call: TRBJ1-5; v_call: TRBV5-1; d_call: .; clone_size: .; cdr3_nt: TGCGCCAGCAGCTTGATGGGGGCAGGGAATCAGCCCCAGCATTTT; cdr3_aa: CASSLMGAGNQPQHF
j_call: TRBJ1-1; v_call: TRBV20-1; d_call: .; clone_size: .; cdr3_nt: TGCAGTGCTAGACCTCTAGGGATGAACACTGAAGCTTTCTTT; cdr3_aa: CSARPLGMNTEAFF
j_call: TRBJ2-1; v_call: TRBV5-1; d_call: .; clone_size: few; cdr3_nt: TGCGCCAGCAGCTTGGCCCTCGGGGGTAGGAATGAGCAGTTCTTC; cdr3_aa: CASSLALGGRNEQFF
j_call: TRBJ2-2; v_call: TRBV5-1; d_call: TRBD2; clone_size: .; cdr3_nt: TGCGCCAGCAGCTTGGCCGGGACTAGCTACACCGGGGAGCTGTTTTTT; cdr3_aa: CASSLAGTSYTGELFF
j_call: TRBJ1-2; v_call: TRBV2; d_call: TRBD1; clone_size: .; cdr3_nt: TGTGCCAGGACAGGGGGCAATGGCTACACCTTC; cdr3_aa: CARTGGNGYTF
j_call: TRBJ1-6; v_call: TRBV6-2/TRBV6-3; d_call: .; clone_size: .; cdr3_nt: TGTGCCACCGAGGATTATAATTCACCCCTCCACTTT; cdr3_aa: CATEDYNSPLHF
j_call: TRBJ2-1; v_call: TRBV20-1; d_call: TRBD2; clone_size: few; cdr3_nt: TGCAGTGCTAGAGAGGTAGCGGGGGGCCTGTTCTTC; cdr3_aa: CSAREVAGGLFF
j_call: TRBJ1-2; v_call: TRBV12-3/TRBV12-4; d_call: TRBD1; clone_size: .; cdr3_nt: TGTGCCAGCAGTACATTGGGACAGGGGAATGGCTACACCTTC; cdr3_aa: CASSTLGQGNGYTF
j_call: TRBJ2-1; v_call: TRBV11-2; d_call: TRBD1; clone_size: few; cdr3_nt: TGTGCCAGCAGCTTCACAGGGGGCTCCTACAATGAGCAGTTCTTC; cdr3_aa: CASSFTGGSYNEQFF
j_call: TRBJ2-5; v_call: TRBV6-5; d_call: TRBD1; clone_size: .; cdr3_nt: TGTGCCAGCAGTAGGGGGACAGCTAAAGAGACCCAGTACTTC; cdr3_aa: CASSRGTAKETQYF
j_call: TRBJ2-1; v_call: TRBV2; d_call: TRBD2; clone_size: few; cdr3_nt: TGTGCCAGCGGATTCCCTTCTAGCGGCGCAGAGCAGTTCTTC; cdr3_aa: CASGFPSSGAEQFF
j_call: TRBJ2-5; v_call: TRBV28; d_call: TRBD2; clone_size: .; cdr3_nt: TGTGCCAGCAGTTTATTTCGGGGGGGAATTATCTACGGGCAGTACTTC; cdr3_aa: CASSLFRGGIIYGQYF
j_call: TRBJ2-3; v_call: TRBV4-2; d_call: TRBD2; clone_size: .; cdr3_nt: TGTGCCAGCAGCCAGGGGGAGGGCGCGCAGTATTTT; cdr3_aa: CASSQGEGAQYF
j_call: TRBJ1-2; v_call: TRBV20-1; d_call: .; clone_size: .; cdr3_nt: TGCAGTGCTAGAGATCGGGGAGGGCAGGGTGATGGCTACACCTTC; cdr3_aa: CSARDRGGQGDGYTF
j_call: TRBJ2-1; v_call: TRBV7-2; d_call: TRBD2; clone_size: .; cdr3_nt: TGTGCCAGCAGCTTAAAAGGACTAGCGGGGGGGCATCTTAGGTACAATGAGCAGTTCTTC; cdr3_aa: CASSLKGLAGGHLRYNEQFF
j_call: TRBJ2-2; v_call: TRBV7-2; d_call: .; clone_size: .; cdr3_nt: TGTGCCAGCTCCAGAAGGCGGGGAAGTCTGGCGAACACCGGGGAGCTGTTTTTT; cdr3_aa: CASSRRRGSLANTGELFF
j_call: TRBJ2-1; v_call: TRBV25-1; d_call: .; clone_size: .; cdr3_nt: TGTGCCAGCAGCTCCTCCTACGGGGGAACGGACAATGAGCAGTTCTTC; cdr3_aa: CASSSSYGGTDNEQFF
j_call: TRBJ2-5; v_call: TRBV10-3; d_call: TRBD2; clone_size: .; cdr3_nt: TGTGCCATCAGTGATATATCGCGGGGGGAGACCCAGTACTTC; cdr3_aa: CAISDISRGETQYF
j_call: TRBJ2-1; v_call: TRBV25-1; d_call: TRBD2; clone_size: .; cdr3_nt: TGTGCCAGCAGTTACATCGCAGGCGGGGGGGACAATGAGCAGTTCTTC; cdr3_aa: CASSYIAGGGDNEQFF
j_call: TRBJ2-5; v_call: TRBV5-1; d_call: .; clone_size: once; cdr3_nt: TGCGCCAGCAGCCCCCCTCGCGGGGGGCGGACAGGGACCCAGTACTTC; cdr3_aa: CASSPPRGGRTGTQYF
j_call: TRBJ2-3; v_call: TRBV20-1; d_call: TRBD2; clone_size: few; cdr3_nt: TGCAGTGCTAGACCTTTCGGAGCGGGGAGTACAGATACGCAGTATTTT; cdr3_aa: CSARPFGAGSTDTQYF
j_call: TRBJ2-2; v_call: TRBV20-1; d_call: TRBD2; clone_size: .; cdr3_nt: TGCAGTGCTCGGACTAGCGGGGACGGGGAGCTGTTTTTT; cdr3_aa: CSARTSGDGELFF
j_call: TRBJ2-7; v_call: TRBV10-3; d_call: TRBD2; clone_size: .; cdr3_nt: TGTGCCATCAGGGATGGGGAGGGGAGGTCCTACGAGCAGTACTTC; cdr3_aa: CAIRDGEGRSYEQYF
j_call: TRBJ2-1; v_call: TRBV4-1; d_call: TRBD2; clone_size: .; cdr3_nt: TGCGCCAGCAGCCGAGGACTAGCGGGGGGCCCCTCCTACAATGAGCAGTTCTTC; cdr3_aa: CASSRGLAGGPSYNEQFF
j_call: TRBJ2-2; v_call: TRBV20-1; d_call: .; clone_size: .; cdr3_nt: TGCAGTGCTGGGGCGGGACTTAGTTTGGTCACCGGGGAGCTGTTTTTT; cdr3_aa: CSAGAGLSLVTGELFF
j_call: TRBJ2-1; v_call: TRBV10-3; d_call: .; clone_size: .; cdr3_nt: TGTGCCATCAGAGAATTACAGGGAAATGAGCAGTTCTTC; cdr3_aa: CAIRELQGNEQFF
j_call: TRBJ2-2; v_call: TRBV12-3/TRBV12-4; d_call: .; clone_size: few; cdr3_nt: TGTGCCAGCAGTTTGAGGAACACCGGGGAGCTGTTTTTT; cdr3_aa: CASSLRNTGELFF
j_call: TRBJ2-2; v_call: TRBV25-1; d_call: .; clone_size: .; cdr3_nt: TGTGCCAGCAGTGAATCAGCCGGGGAGCTGTTTTTT; cdr3_aa: CASSESAGELFF
j_call: TRBJ1-2; v_call: TRBV12-3/TRBV12-4; d_call: TRBD1; clone_size: few; cdr3_nt: TGTGCCAGCAGGACAGGGGCAGGTACTCTTGATGGCTACACCTTC; cdr3_aa: CASRTGAGTLDGYTF
j_call: TRBJ2-5; v_call: TRBV7-2; d_call: TRBD2; clone_size: few; cdr3_nt: TGTGCCAGCAGCTTAGGGGCCCCGGGACTAGATCAAGAGACCCAGTACTTC; cdr3_aa: CASSLGAPGLDQETQYF
j_call: TRBJ2-5; v_call: TRBV20-1; d_call: TRBD2; clone_size: .; cdr3_nt: TGCAGTGCGGGACTAGCGGGTCAAGAGACCCAGTACTTC; cdr3_aa: CSAGLAGQETQYF
j_call: TRBJ2-3; v_call: TRBV4-1; d_call: .; clone_size: few; cdr3_nt: TGCGCCAGCAGCCAAGCGCAAGGAACGCAGTATTTT; cdr3_aa: CASSQAQGTQYF
j_call: TRBJ1-2; v_call: TRBV28; d_call: .; clone_size: .; cdr3_nt: TGTGCCAGCAGTCGAGAACAGGGAGACGTACGAGGGGGTAACTATGGCTACACCTTC; cdr3_aa: CASSREQGDVRGGNYGYTF
j_call: TRBJ2-5; v_call: TRBV20-1; d_call: .; clone_size: .; cdr3_nt: TGCAGTGCTAGAATGATTTCTGTGGCGGGAAACCCAGAGACCCAGTACTTC; cdr3_aa: CSARMISVAGNPETQYF
j_call: TRBJ1-2; v_call: TRBV5-1; d_call: TRBD1; clone_size: .; cdr3_nt: TGCGCCAGCAGCTTGGAGGGACAGCAATATGGCTACACCTTC; cdr3_aa: CASSLEGQQYGYTF
j_call: TRBJ1-5; v_call: TRBV20-1; d_call: TRBD1; clone_size: .; cdr3_nt: TGCAGTGCTTATCTCGGGACAGGGAGCAATCAGCCCCAGCATTTT; cdr3_aa: CSAYLGTGSNQPQHF
j_call: TRBJ1-2; v_call: TRBV25-1; d_call: .; clone_size: few; cdr3_nt: TGTGCCAGCAAAGACAGCTCTTCCGACTATGGCTACACCTTC; cdr3_aa: CASKDSSSDYGYTF
j_call: TRBJ1-5; v_call: TRBV12-3/TRBV12-4; d_call: .; clone_size: .; cdr3_nt: TGTGCCAGCAGTTTGTGGGGCAGCGGCAATCAGCCCCAGCATTTT; cdr3_aa: CASSLWGSGNQPQHF
j_call: TRBJ1-1; v_call: TRBV29-1; d_call: .; clone_size: few; cdr3_nt: TGCAGCGTTGAATTCTCCGGGATCCCCACTGAAGCTTTCTTT; cdr3_aa: CSVEFSGIPTEAFF